Sequencing of this TCR beta chain was carried out in a study of T cells in Graves' hyperthyroidism and ophthalmopathy. General study points: Stable hyperthyroidism was separated from ophthalmopathy by a model based on 13 V-J features. Most expanded thyroid clonotypes above 0.001 also appeared in blood.

The CDR3 spans 13 residues. The germline V gene encodes CDR1 MNHEY and CDR2 SVGAGI. The J segment lost 6 bases and the V segment lost 1 base, leaving 2 bases of the junction unmatched. On this clonotype: Antigen unknown. A much larger clone differs by one base, so this may be a read error.

RNA transcripts were the template for amplifying TCR beta CDR3 regions. First-round RT-PCR of the TCR CDR3 relied on the HTBI primer set. TCRdb re-called the multiplex PCR reads through MiXCR, storing one row per CDR3 protein. The table has nearly 600,000 distinct CDR3 sequences, 14% seen once. The chain uses TRBV6-5 and TRBJ1-1, with 7 bases lining up with TRBD1. The receptor was derived from a woman between 18 and 29 years old with Graves' ophthalmopathy. The sample consisted of blood. Written as DNA, the CDR3 is TGTGCCAGCAGTTACTTCGGGACAGCTGAAGCTTTCTTT. This sequence encodes CASSYFGTAEAFF.